A selection of T cell receptor beta chains follows, all from one sample in a study of CD8+ T cells in alopecia areata. Generated by immunoSEQ multiplex PCR, the TCRdb table keeps only in-frame clones and is missing some. The table shows 150,000 or so clones, with about 60% occurring only once. Material: CD4+ T cells sorted from blood. These receptors came from a human donor in good health. CDR3s include the opening cysteine and the closing phenylalanine or tryptophan. The order of the fields is D gene, clone size, CDR3 length, V gene, J gene, CDR3 protein, CDR3 DNA. The D gene is left open where the match is weak. Some rows have no size entry. The others give once, few or many, or a class for an expanded clone.

>NA|NA|16|TRBV5-1|TRBJ2-6
CASERGGRSGANVLTF
TGCGCCAGCGAAAGAGGCGGCCGCTCTGGGGCCAACGTCCTGACTTTC
>NA|NA|14|TRBV29-1|TRBJ2-1
CSVEGPHSYNEQFF
TGCAGCGTTGAGGGACCCCACTCCTACAATGAGCAGTTCTTC
>NA|few|14|TRBV29-1|TRBJ2-6
CSANTVSGANVLTF
TGCAGCGCAAACACAGTCTCTGGGGCCAACGTCCTGACTTTC
>TRBD1|NA|16|TRBV29-1|TRBJ2-5
CSVEEMTGVAQETQYF
TGCAGCGTTGAAGAGATGACAGGGGTGGCGCAAGAGACCCAGTACTTC
>NA|NA|14|TRBV11-3|TRBJ1-3
CASSFGGSGNTIYF
TGTGCCAGCAGCTTCGGCGGCTCTGGAAACACCATATATTTT
>NA|NA|12|TRBV29-1|TRBJ1-1
CSVDTRGTEAFF
TGCAGCGTGGATACGCGGGGGACTGAAGCTTTCTTT
>NA|NA|13|TRBV19|TRBJ2-1
CASSIRPPETQFF
TGTGCCAGTAGTATTCGGCCCCCGGAAACGCAGTTCTTC
>NA|NA|16|TRBV28|TRBJ1-3
CASQSPGSSSGNTIYF
TGTGCCAGCCAGTCGCCAGGGAGCTCCTCTGGAAACACCATATATTTT
>NA|few|13|TRBV23-1|TRBJ1-4
CASSRQFREKLFF
TGCGCCAGCAGTCGGCAGTTCCGTGAAAAACTGTTTTTT
>TRBD2|few|15|TRBV29-1|TRBJ2-1
CSVAPIGTSGSRQFF
TGCAGCGTTGCCCCCATTGGGACTAGCGGGAGCAGGCAGTTCTTC
>NA|NA|12|TRBV29-1|TRBJ1-1
CSGQVLNTEAFF
TGCAGCGGACAGGTTTTGAACACTGAAGCTTTCTTT
>TRBD2|few|14|TRBV5-1|TRBJ2-7
CASSTRDYTYEQYF
TGCGCCAGCAGCACCCGGGACTACACCTACGAGCAGTACTTC
>NA|NA|14|TRBV13|TRBJ2-3
CASSLFIGSLAQYF
TGTGCCAGCAGCTTATTCATAGGAAGCTTAGCGCAGTATTTT
>NA|NA|16|TRBV29-1|TRBJ2-6
CSVQSPGLTGANVLTF
TGCAGCGTTCAGTCCCCAGGGCTAACTGGGGCCAACGTCCTGACTTTC
>NA|NA|15|TRBV6-4|TRBJ2-3
CASSVRDVGTDTQYF
TGTGCCAGCAGTGTCCGGGACGTCGGTACAGATACGCAGTATTTT
>NA|NA|14|TRBV9|TRBJ2-3
CASSLRVATDTQYF
TGTGCCAGCAGCCTCCGGGTAGCTACAGATACGCAGTATTTT
>NA|NA|14|TRBV4-1|TRBJ1-2
CASSQDKAGFGYTF
TGCGCCAGCAGCCAAGATAAAGCAGGGTTCGGCTACACCTTC
>NA|few|14|TRBV4-2|TRBJ2-7
CASSAMDSLYEQYF
TGTGCCAGCAGCGCGATGGACAGCCTCTACGAGCAGTACTTC
>NA|few|12|TRBV27|TRBJ2-2
CASKRTAGELFF
TGTGCCAGCAAACGGACCGCCGGGGAGCTGTTTTTT
>NA|NA|13|TRBV2|TRBJ2-2
CASSHERTGELFF
TGTGCCAGCAGCCACGAACGGACCGGGGAGCTGTTTTTT
>TRBD1|once|14|TRBV29-1|TRBJ2-7
CSAVDRGIAYEQYF
TGCAGCGCGGTCGACAGGGGCATCGCCTACGAGCAGTACTTC
>TRBD1|few|14|TRBV29-1|TRBJ2-7
CSVTTGGRTYEQYF
TGCAGCGTGACCACAGGGGGGAGGACCTACGAGCAGTACTTC
>TRBD1|NA|13|TRBV29-1|TRBJ2-7
CSVGGQGVYEQYF
TGCAGCGTTGGGGGACAGGGGGTATACGAGCAGTACTTC
>NA|NA|11|TRBV29-1|TRBJ1-1
CSVVGEAEAFF
TGCAGCGTTGTAGGGGAAGCTGAAGCTTTCTTT
>NA|NA|15|TRBV5-1|TRBJ2-1
CASSLSAGQLGEQFF
TGCGCCAGCAGCTTGTCGGCGGGACAGCTTGGTGAGCAGTTCTTC
>NA|NA|10|TRBV2|TRBJ2-5
CASMVETQYF
TGTGCCAGCATGGTAGAGACCCAGTACTTC
>NA|few|15|TRBV30|TRBJ1-1
CAWSTNRVRTTEAFF
TGTGCCTGGAGTACGAACAGGGTCAGAACGACTGAAGCTTTCTTT
>NA|NA|13|TRBV27|TRBJ2-7
CASSHDGPGRQYF
TGTGCCAGCAGCCACGACGGTCCGGGTCGTCAGTACTTC
>NA|NA|10|TRBV29-1|TRBJ1-2
CSVESGGYTF
TGCAGCGTTGAAAGCGGGGGCTACACCTTC
>NA|NA|11|TRBV25-1|TRBJ2-7
CASSVSVEQYF
TGTGCCAGCAGTGTTTCAGTCGAGCAGTACTTC
>NA|NA|11|TRBV29-1|TRBJ2-7
CSGGSSYEQYF
TGCAGCGGTGGGAGCTCCTACGAGCAGTACTTC
>NA|NA|13|TRBV4-1|TRBJ1-1
CASSQITGESAFF
TGCGCCAGCAGCCAAATTACGGGGGAGTCAGCTTTCTTT
>NA|few|13|TRBV7-9|TRBJ1-5
CASSAGGNQPQHF
TGTGCCAGCAGCGCGGGGGGGAATCAGCCCCAGCATTTT
>NA|NA|15|TRBV4-2|TRBJ2-1
CASSQDGDRYNEQFF
TGTGCCAGCAGCCAAGATGGCGACAGATACAATGAGCAGTTCTTC
>NA|few|15|TRBV18|TRBJ2-6
CASSPEMAGANVLTF
TGTGCCAGCTCACCCGAGATGGCTGGGGCCAACGTCCTGACTTTC
>NA|NA|15|TRBV11-2|TRBJ2-1
CASRHTRTSHNEQFF
TGTGCCAGCAGACATACTAGGACTTCTCACAATGAGCAGTTCTTC
>NA|NA|13|TRBV6-5|TRBJ1-1
CASSYSKRTEAFF
TGTGCCAGCAGTTACTCGAAAAGGACTGAAGCTTTCTTT
>TRBD1|NA|14|TRBV29-1|TRBJ2-2
CSVTTGGVTGELFF
TGCAGCGTAACGACAGGGGGGGTCACCGGGGAGCTGTTTTTT
>TRBD2|NA|13|TRBV7-9|TRBJ2-3
CASEIGGEDTQYF
TGTGCCAGCGAGATCGGGGGGGAAGATACGCAGTATTTT
>NA|NA|14|TRBV7-8|TRBJ2-7
CASSPRDTSYEQYF
TGTGCCAGCAGCCCCCGGGACACCTCCTACGAGCAGTACTTC
>TRBD1|NA|19|TRBV11-2|TRBJ2-2
CASSLDRWDRTANTGELFF
TGTGCCAGCAGCTTAGATAGGTGGGACAGGACTGCGAACACCGGGGAGCTGTTTTTT
>TRBD1|NA|14|TRBV6-6|TRBJ1-4
CASRRQGTNEKLFF
TGTGCCAGCCGAAGACAGGGAACTAATGAAAAACTGTTTTTT
>TRBD2|NA|18|TRBV7-8|TRBJ2-1
CASSLSRLSSGRDNEQFF
TGTGCCAGCAGCTTAAGCCGGCTGAGTAGCGGGAGGGACAATGAGCAGTTCTTC
>TRBD1|NA|15|TRBV7-8|TRBJ1-2
CASSLTTGVSYGYTF
TGTGCCAGCAGTCTCACCACAGGGGTGAGCTATGGCTACACCTTC
>TRBD1|NA|16|TRBV11-2|TRBJ2-6
CASSFHRGSGANVLTF
TGTGCCAGCAGCTTCCACAGGGGCTCTGGGGCCAACGTCCTGACTTTC
>TRBD2|once|15|TRBV29-1|TRBJ2-3
CSAGGLAGGTDTQYF
TGCAGCGCCGGGGGACTAGCGGGAGGAACAGATACGCAGTATTTT
>NA|NA|16|TRBV19|TRBJ1-4
CASSIARVATNEKLFF
TGTGCCAGTAGTATCGCCAGAGTTGCAACTAATGAAAAACTGTTTTTT
>NA|NA|14|TRBV29-1|TRBJ1-1
CSVARGLIGTEAFF
TGCAGCGTTGCCAGGGGATTGATAGGCACTGAAGCTTTCTTT